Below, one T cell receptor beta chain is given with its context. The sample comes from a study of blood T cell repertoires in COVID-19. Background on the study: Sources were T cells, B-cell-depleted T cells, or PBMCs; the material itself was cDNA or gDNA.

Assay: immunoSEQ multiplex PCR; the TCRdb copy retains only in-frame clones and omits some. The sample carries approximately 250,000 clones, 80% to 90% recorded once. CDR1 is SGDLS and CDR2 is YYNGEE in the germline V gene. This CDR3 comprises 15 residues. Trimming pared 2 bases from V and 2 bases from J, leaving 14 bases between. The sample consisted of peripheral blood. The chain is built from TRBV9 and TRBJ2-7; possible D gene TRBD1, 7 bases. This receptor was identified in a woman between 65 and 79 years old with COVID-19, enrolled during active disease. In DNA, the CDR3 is TGTGCCAGCAGCGTCCAGGGGGGAATAACCTACGAGCAGTACTTC. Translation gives CASSVQGGITYEQYF.